One and the same sample provided the 21 T cell receptor beta chains below, sequenced in a study of blood T cells in healthy people across ages. Together with a sample-barcoded 5' primer, a J-beta primer mix was included in a second PCR lasting roughly 7 to 11 cycles. TCRdb fed the 5' RACE reads into MiXCR, producing one record per CDR3 protein. The sample carries 1.6 million or so distinct CDR3 sequences, approximately 32% recorded once. What was sequenced was blood. These receptors were obtained from a woman aged 30 to 39 in good health.

This clonotype has a handful of counts. The chain employs TRBV20-1 and TRBJ2-1; D may be TRBD1 (6 bases). Per the germline V gene, CDR1 is DFQATT and CDR2 is SNEGSKA (reference sequence). V lost 6 bases, J lost 7 bases, and 19 bases lay in between. The CDR3 is 14 amino acids. In DNA form, the CDR3 reads TGCAGTGCCTCCGGGACACCCGGTATGAATGAGCAGTTCTTC. Its translation is CSASGTPGMNEQFF.

The chain is built from TRBV10-3 and TRBJ2-1; D possibly uses TRBD1 or TRBD2 (5 bases each). V lost 5 bases to trimming and J lost 8 bases, with 25 bases between them. Germline assignment: CDR1 ENHRY and CDR2 SYGVKD. The CDR3 sequence is 17 residues long. CDR3 nucleotides: TGTGCCATCAGTATACATCCTATGGAAGGGGAGTACGATGAGCAGTTCTTC. Translated: CAISIHPMEGEYDEQFF.

This rearrangement joins TRBV9 to TRBJ2-7, with a tentative D call TRBD2 (6 bases). The germline V and J ends were trimmed by 0 bases and 4 bases, with 11 bases remaining between them. Germline lookup yields CDR1 SGDLS and CDR2 YYNGEE. CDR3 length: 14 amino acids. The CDR3 spells CASSVGGMSYEQYF. The CDR3 DNA is TGTGCCAGCAGCGTAGGCGGGATGTCGTACGAGCAGTACTTC. Full variable domain (rest looked up from reference TRBV9 and TRBJ2-7): DSGVTQTPKHLITATGQRVTLRCSPRSGDLSVYWYQQSLDQGLQFLIQYYNGEERAKGNILERFSAQQFPDLHSELNLSSLELGDSALYFCASSVGGMSYEQYFGPGTRLTVT.

V and J are TRBV9 and TRBJ2-1; tentatively, D is TRBD1 (7 bases). V was trimmed by 3 bases and J by 1 base, leaving 20 bases between them. Germline CDR1 and CDR2: SGDLS and YYNGEE. CDR3 size: 18 residues. This CDR3 reads CASSGLQGRSGSYNEQFF. In DNA form, the CDR3 reads TGTGCCAGCAGCGGGCTACAGGGGAGGTCGGGTTCCTACAATGAGCAGTTCTTC. The full variable domain, its missing parts supplied by reference TRBV9 and TRBJ2-1, is DSGVTQTPKHLITATGQRVTLRCSPRSGDLSVYWYQQSLDQGLQFLIQYYNGEERAKGNILERFSAQQFPDLHSELNLSSLELGDSALYFCASSGLQGRSGSYNEQFFGPGTRLTVL.

The J gene is TRBJ2-3, the V gene TRBV25-1; possibly TRBD1 or TRBD2 for D (5 bases each). The CDR3 has 18 residues. Germline CDR1 MGHDK, CDR2 SYGVNS. Trimming took 7 bases from V and 1 from J, leaving 24 bases between them. The CDR3 coding sequence is TGTGCCAGCACCCCATGGGGGACCGAGACAAGGCGCACAGATACGCAGTATTTT. Its translation: CASTPWGTETRRTDTQYF.

The V gene is TRBV20-1, the J gene TRBJ2-1; D may correspond to TRBD1 or TRBD2 (5 bases each). CDR3 size: 15 residues. CDR1 DFQATT and CDR2 SNEGSKA come from the germline V gene (reference sequence). Trimming took 5 bases from V and 6 from J, leaving 20 bases between them. CDR3 nucleotides: TGCAGTGCTTCCGGGGCGGACTCCTTGGGCAATGAGCAGTTCTTC. It codes for CSASGADSLGNEQFF.

The table lists this clonotype with a few counts. The CDR3 sequence is CASRASGVWAGELFF. The CDR3 region has the DNA TGTGCCAGCAGGGCTAGCGGGGTTTGGGCCGGGGAGCTGTTTTTT. This sequence joins TRBV2 and TRBJ2-2; TRBD2 matches 9 bases. J was trimmed by 6 bases and V by 6 bases; bases with no gene match: 8. The CDR3 covers 15 residues. Germline V gene sequence: CDR1 SNHLY, CDR2 FYNNEI.

The chain recombines TRBV6-5 with TRBJ1-6, with D tentatively TRBD1 (5 bases). CDR3 length equals 16 residues. The germline V gene has CDR1 MNHEY and CDR2 SVGAGI. Trimming pared 0 bases from V and 10 bases from J, leaving 16 bases between. In DNA, the CDR3 is TGTGCCAGCAGTTACTCGGCTCTAGGGGCCGGGTCACCCCTCCACTTT. It translates to CASSYSALGAGSPLHF.

The chain recombines TRBV5-1 with TRBJ1-1; D not resolved. The CDR3 runs to 15 residues. Germline CDR1 is SGHRS and CDR2 is YFSETQ. V lost 4 bases, J lost 6 bases, and 19 bases lay in between. CDR3 nucleotide sequence: TGCGCCAGCAGCCTGTTGGAGGGCAGCAACGCTGAAGCTTTCTTT. Translating gives CASSLLEGSNAEAFF.

The CDR3 loop is CASSQVDRDSGELFF. CDR3 DNA: TGCGCCAGCAGCCAAGTAGATAGGGATTCCGGGGAGCTGTTTTTT. V usage is TRBV4-1 and J usage is TRBJ2-2; D call uncertain. Germline CDR1 and CDR2: MGHRA and YSYEKL. This CDR3 region has 15 residues. V was trimmed by 1 base and J by 6 bases, leaving 12 bases between them.

The CDR3 DNA is TGTGCAAGTGGACGACAGTCCCTCTACGAGCAGTACTTC. Protein: CASGRQSLYEQYF. The chain recombines TRBV12-2 with TRBJ2-7; the table assigns TRBD2, which was not confirmed against the DNA. TRBV12-2 is a pseudogene. CDR3 length: 13 amino acids.

A remark on this clonotype: A read error may be the cause here, since a much bigger clone is one base away. The gene calls are TRBV7-2 and TRBJ2-1; TRBD2 is a possible D gene (5 bases). CDR3 length equals 16 residues. Germline CDR1 SGHTA, CDR2 FQGNSA. CDR3 sequence reads: CASGLRVFKGDNEQFF. CDR3 DNA sequence: TGTGCCAGCGGCTTAAGGGTTTTTAAGGGAGACAATGAGCAGTTCTTC. Variable domain in full (rest from reference TRBV7-2 and TRBJ2-1): GAGVSQSPSNKVTEKGKDVELRCDPISGHTALYWYRQSLGQGLEFLIYFQGNSAPDKSGLPSDRFSAERTGGSVSTLTIQRTQQEDSAVYLCASGLRVFKGDNEQFFGPGTRLTVL.

This clonotype has ten or more counts. J is TRBJ2-3 and V is TRBV20-1; TRBD1 aligns across 9 bases. Trimming took 5 bases from V and 3 from J; bases not matched to a gene: 6. The CDR3 has 14 residues. The germline V gene encodes CDR1 DFQATT and CDR2 SNEGSKA (reference sequence). CDR3 loop: CSADGDRETDTQYF. CDR3 sequence (DNA): TGCAGTGCTGACGGGGACAGGGAGACAGATACGCAGTATTTT.

This clonotype has more than one count but fewer than ten. The genes are TRBV13 and TRBJ1-4; weak D call: TRBD1 (5 bases). Trimming took 1 base from V and 1 from J, leaving 10 bases between them. The CDR3 is made up of 16 amino acids. Germline CDR1 PRHDT, CDR2 FYEKMQ (reference sequence). The CDR3: CASSLAGRLTNEKLFF. In DNA, the CDR3 is TGTGCCAGCAGCTTAGCAGGGAGGCTAACTAATGAAAAACTGTTTTTT.

CDR3 nucleotide sequence: TGTGCCAGCAGGGGAGGACAGGGCAGAAAAGAGACCCAGTACTTC. The encoded protein is CASRGGQGRKETQYF. This rearrangement joins TRBV6-5 to TRBJ2-5; TRBD1 agrees at 8 bases. The CDR3 extends over 15 amino acids. The J segment lost 3 bases and the V segment lost 6 bases, leaving 9 bases of the junction unmatched. Per germline, CDR1 MNHEY and CDR2 SVGAGI.

This clonotype was detected a few times. This chain links TRBV6-6 with TRBJ1-2; D remains ambiguous. The CDR3 has 15 residues. CDR1 and CDR2 from the germline V gene are MNHNY and SVGAGI (reference sequence). V was pared by 6 bases and J by 7 bases, with 21 bases between. The CDR3 loop is CASRGPSGLGLGYTF. In nucleotides, the CDR3 is TGTGCCAGCAGAGGGCCATCGGGATTAGGCCTTGGCTACACCTTC.

Comment on this clonotype: Compared with germline, one end of the junction differs, possibly owing to a read error. In nucleotides, the CDR3 is TGCGCCAGCAGATTGGGATGGAGCTCCTACGAGCAGTACTTC. Protein: CASRLGWSSYEQYF. This rearrangement joins TRBV5-1 to TRBJ2-7; D remains ambiguous. This CDR3 contains 14 residues. In germline, CDR1 is SGHRS, CDR2 YFSETQ.

V is TRBV9 and J is TRBJ2-1; 8 positions agree with TRBD2. V was pared by 4 bases and J by 7 bases, with 13 bases of the junction left unmatched. CDR1 SGDLS and CDR2 YYNGEE come from the germline V gene. This CDR3 contains 16 residues. CDR3 region: CASSSQVVAGLNEQFF. Here the CDR3 DNA reads TGTGCCAGCAGCTCCCAGGTGGTAGCGGGACTGAATGAGCAGTTCTTC.

The rearrangement uses TRBV20-1 and TRBJ1-5; possibly TRBD1 for D (6 bases). Trimming took 0 bases from V and 4 from J, leaving 16 bases between them. This CDR3 contains 16 residues. CDR1 and CDR2 from the germline V gene are DFQATT and SNEGSKA (reference sequence). CDR3 DNA: TGCAGTGCTAGAGATGGTTTAGGGACACTGAATCAGCCCCAGCATTTT. Its translation: CSARDGLGTLNQPQHF.

With respect to this clonotype: This may be a read error: a much more frequent sequence differs by one nucleotide. As DNA, the CDR3 is TGTGCCAGCAGTTGGAAGCGGGCCATTAGTGAGCAGTTCTTC. Amino acids: CASSWKRAISEQFF. The rearrangement uses TRBV12-3 or TRBV12-4 and TRBJ2-1, with D perhaps matching TRBD2 (6 bases). This CDR3 spans 14 amino acids. Trimming cost V 4 bases and J 9 bases, with 16 bases left between them.

The rearrangement joins TRBV5-1 to TRBJ1-1; D not certain. The length of the CDR3 is 13 residues. The V end lost 0 bases, the J end lost 6 bases, and 9 bases lay between the germline ends. Germline V gene lookup returns CDR1 SGHRS and CDR2 YFSETQ. This CDR3 reads CASSLGRVAEAFF. The DNA for the CDR3 is TGCGCCAGCAGCTTGGGGAGGGTAGCTGAAGCTTTCTTT. The variable domain in full, completed from reference TRBV5-1 and TRBJ1-1, reads KAGVTQTPRYLIKTRGQQVTLSCSPISGHRSVSWYQQTPGQGLQFLFEYFSETQRNKGNFPGRFSGRQFSNSRSEMNVSTLELGDSALYLCASSLGRVAEAFFGQGTRLTVV.